The source of this T cell receptor (beta chain) is a study of shared clonotypes between healthy human individuals. Study-wide results and caveats: Non-shared clonotypes had lower generation probabilities than clonotypes shared by all four sorted-subset donors.

The germline V gene has CDR1 SGDLS and CDR2 YYNGEE. The CDR3 has 15 residues. V lost 3 bases and J 0 bases, leaving 13 bases between the germline ends. Using immunoSEQ multiplex PCR, the repertoire was profiled, and TCRdb retains in-frame clones only, with some absent. This table holds fewer than 850,000 clones, 90% found once. On this clone: Its antigen remains unidentified.

The clonotype comes from a man aged 18 to 29 in good health. Some clones in this sample may be carry-over from other donors' samples. Sequenced input: memory CD8+ T cells from PBMCs. Described subset: CD45RO+ cells pooled with CCR7-negative TemRA cells. This chain connects TRBV9 to TRBJ2-7; D is possibly TRBD2 (5 bases). The CDR3 reads CASSAYMGSSYEQYF. Here the CDR3 DNA reads TGTGCCAGCAGCGCCTATATGGGGAGCTCCTACGAGCAGTACTTC.